Presented here are 5 T cell receptor beta chains from one specimen sequenced in a study of OX40 agonist ivuxolimab in advanced cancers. The data were produced by immunoSEQ multiplex PCR, yet TCRdb's version contains in-frame clones alone and is incomplete. In the table there are roughly 86,000 clones, 92% of which are singletons. The sequencing here drew on CD4+ or CD8+ T cells sorted from blood, taken in a trial of the OX40 agonist ivuxolimab. These receptors came from an adult with an advanced solid tumor such as melanoma, head and neck, liver or kidney cancer.

This clone occurred once. The chain carries TRBV7-2 and TRBJ2-2; 7 nucleotides align to TRBD2. Trimming at V came to 4 bases and at J to 9 bases, leaving 11 bases not matched to a gene. From germline, CDR1 is SGHTA and CDR2 FQGNSA. CDR3 length: 15 residues. The CDR3 spells CASSSVRGDHRELFF. CDR3 nucleotide sequence: TGTGCCAGCAGCTCTGTTCGGGGGGATCACCGGGAGCTGTTTTTT. The full variable domain, with the rest looked up from reference TRBV7-2 and TRBJ2-2, is GAGVSQSPSNKVTEKGKDVELRCDPISGHTALYWYRQSLGQGLEFLIYFQGNSAPDKSGLPSDRFSAERTGGSVSTLTIQRTQQEDSAVYLCASSSVRGDHRELFFGEGSRLTVL.

The sample holds a few counts of this clone. V usage is TRBV18 and J usage is TRBJ2-1; 7 bases map to TRBD2. CDR1 KGHSH and CDR2 LQKENI come from the germline V gene. The CDR3 has 14 residues. V lost 6 bases and J lost 8; bases outside the gene matches: 10. CDR3 coding DNA: TGTGCCAGCTCTCCCTGGGAGGGCTTGTATGAGCAGTTCTTC. Translation: CASSPWEGLYEQFF.

This sequence joins TRBV2 and TRBJ2-3, with TRBD2 matching over 8 bases. V was pared by 3 bases and J by 4 bases, with 6 bases of the junction left unmatched. The germline gives CDR1 SNHLY, CDR2 FYNNEI. The CDR3 sequence is 15 residues long. This CDR3 reads CASSEQAGDSDTQYF. The CDR3 region has the DNA TGTGCCAGCAGTGAGCAAGCGGGAGACTCAGATACGCAGTATTTT.

This clone showed up just once. This chain connects TRBV7-9 to TRBJ1-6; possible D gene TRBD1, 5 bases. V lost 2 bases and J 12 bases, leaving 8 bases between the germline ends. Germline V gene data show CDR1 as SEHNR and CDR2 as FQNEAQ (reference sequence). The length of the CDR3 is 12 residues. Here the CDR3 reads CASSLSGGPLHF. As DNA, the CDR3 is TGTGCCAGCAGCTTATCGGGGGGACCCCTCCACTTT.

The chain is built from TRBV19 and TRBJ2-5; 14 bases are shared with TRBD2. Germline CDR1 and CDR2: LNHDA and SQIVND (reference sequence). The CDR3 has 14 amino acids. Germline trimming cut 6 bases from V and 4 bases from J; bases unmatched to any gene: 1. CDR3 protein: CASRGLAGAETQYF. CDR3 coding DNA: TGTGCCAGTAGGGGACTAGCGGGAGCAGAGACCCAGTACTTC. Full variable domain (remainder filled in from reference TRBV19 and TRBJ2-5): DGGITQSPKYLFRKEGQNVTLSCEQNLNHDAMYWYRQDPGQGLRLIYYSQIVNDFQKGDIAEGYSVSREKKESFPLTVTSAQKNPTAFYLCASRGLAGAETQYFGPGTRLLVL.